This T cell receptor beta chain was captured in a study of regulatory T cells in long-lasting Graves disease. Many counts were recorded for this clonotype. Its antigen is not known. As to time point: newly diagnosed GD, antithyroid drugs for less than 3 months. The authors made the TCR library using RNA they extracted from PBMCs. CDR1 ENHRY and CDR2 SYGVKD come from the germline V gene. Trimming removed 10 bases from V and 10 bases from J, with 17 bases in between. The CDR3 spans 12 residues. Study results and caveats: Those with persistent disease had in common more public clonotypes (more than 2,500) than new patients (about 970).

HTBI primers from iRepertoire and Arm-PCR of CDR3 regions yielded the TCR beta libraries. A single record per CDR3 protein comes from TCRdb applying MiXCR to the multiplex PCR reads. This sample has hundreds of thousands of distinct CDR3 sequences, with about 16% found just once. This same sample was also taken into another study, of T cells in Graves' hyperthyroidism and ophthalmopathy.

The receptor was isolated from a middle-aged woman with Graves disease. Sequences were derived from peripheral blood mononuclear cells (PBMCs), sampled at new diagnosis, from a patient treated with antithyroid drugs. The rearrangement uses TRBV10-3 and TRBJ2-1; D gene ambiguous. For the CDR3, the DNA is TGTGCCACCGGATTAGGGTTTGACGAGCAGTTCTTC. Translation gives CATGLGFDEQFF.